Listed below are T cell receptor beta chains from one sample, sequenced in a study of Graves' ophthalmopathy and Graves' hyperthyroidism. TCRdb passed the multiplex PCR reads through MiXCR, listing each CDR3 protein once. The data contain 740,000 or so distinct CDR3 sequences, approximately 40% of them singletons. Sequenced material: peripheral blood. Source of these receptors: an adult man with Graves' ophthalmopathy. The CDR3 runs from the conserved cysteine through the conserved F or W. D genes are given only for firm matches. Not all rows give a size; the values are once, few, many and, for expanded clones, a class.

len: 18
d_gene: -
v_gene: TRBV29-1
abundance: -
j_gene: TRBJ2-6
CDR3nt: TGCAGCGTGGACAAGGGATATGATAGTGCTTCTGGGGCCAACGTCCTGACTTTC
CDR3aa: CSVDKGYDSASGANVLTF

len: 14
d_gene: -
v_gene: TRBV10-3
abundance: few
j_gene: TRBJ2-5
CDR3nt: TGTGCCAGCAGTTACGTTAGCGCCCAAGAGACCCAGTACTTC
CDR3aa: CASSYVSAQETQYF

len: 12
d_gene: -
v_gene: TRBV13
abundance: -
j_gene: TRBJ1-3
CDR3nt: TGTGCCAGCAGGCAATATGGAAACACCATATATTTT
CDR3aa: CASRQYGNTIYF

len: 14
d_gene: -
v_gene: TRBV7-9
abundance: -
j_gene: TRBJ2-5
CDR3nt: TGTGCCAGCAGCTTAGCATTGGCCCAAGAGACCCAGTACTTC
CDR3aa: CASSLALAQETQYF

len: 14
d_gene: -
v_gene: TRBV19
abundance: many
j_gene: TRBJ1-2
CDR3nt: TGTGCCAGTAGTCCCCGATTGGGGCCCTATGGCTACACCTTC
CDR3aa: CASSPRLGPYGYTF

len: 13
d_gene: -
v_gene: TRBV9
abundance: -
j_gene: TRBJ1-1
CDR3nt: TGTGCCAGCAACGGGGGGGGCTACACTGAAGCTTTCTTT
CDR3aa: CASNGGGYTEAFF

len: 15
d_gene: TRBD2
v_gene: TRBV7-3
abundance: -
j_gene: TRBJ2-5
CDR3nt: TGTGCCAGCAGCTCCGGACTAGCGGACCAAGAGACCCAGTACTTC
CDR3aa: CASSSGLADQETQYF

len: 16
d_gene: -
v_gene: TRBV7-2
abundance: few
j_gene: TRBJ1-3
CDR3nt: TGTGCCAGCAGCTCGACAGACCGAAACTCTGGAAACACCATATATTTT
CDR3aa: CASSSTDRNSGNTIYF

len: 17
d_gene: TRBD2
v_gene: TRBV25-1
abundance: -
j_gene: TRBJ2-5
CDR3nt: TGTGCCAGCAGTGCTAGGAAACTAGCGGGAGATGTCGAGACCCAGTACTTC
CDR3aa: CASSARKLAGDVETQYF

len: 14
d_gene: TRBD1
v_gene: TRBV7-8
abundance: few
j_gene: TRBJ2-7
CDR3nt: TGTGCCAGCAGCTTATTTGGGACAGGTTACGAGCAGTACTTC
CDR3aa: CASSLFGTGYEQYF

len: 14
d_gene: -
v_gene: TRBV10-3
abundance: many
j_gene: TRBJ1-5
CDR3nt: TGTGCCATCAGCGACACCATAACTAATCAGCCCCAGCATTTT
CDR3aa: CAISDTITNQPQHF

len: 17
d_gene: -
v_gene: TRBV9
abundance: many
j_gene: TRBJ2-6
CDR3nt: TGTGCCAGCAGCGAATGGACAGAGCTAAGTGGGGCCAACGTCCTGACTTTC
CDR3aa: CASSEWTELSGANVLTF

len: 18
d_gene: -
v_gene: TRBV7-9
abundance: -
j_gene: TRBJ2-6
CDR3nt: TGTGCCAGCAGCGGTATACTCGCCCGGAGCTCTGGGGCCAACGTCCTGACTTTC
CDR3aa: CASSGILARSSGANVLTF

len: 14
d_gene: -
v_gene: TRBV19
abundance: many
j_gene: TRBJ1-3
CDR3nt: TGTGCCAGTAGTATCGGACACTCTGGAAACACCATATATTTT
CDR3aa: CASSIGHSGNTIYF

len: 14
d_gene: -
v_gene: TRBV7-9
abundance: many
j_gene: TRBJ1-1
CDR3nt: TGTGCCAGCAGCTTGGTAAGGGTGGGCACTGAAGCTTTCTTT
CDR3aa: CASSLVRVGTEAFF

len: 16
d_gene: TRBD1
v_gene: TRBV15
abundance: -
j_gene: TRBJ1-5
CDR3nt: TGTGCCACCAGCAGAGCCGGGACAGGGGACAATCAGCCCCGGCATTTT
CDR3aa: CATSRAGTGDNQPRHF

len: 14
d_gene: TRBD2
v_gene: TRBV7-2
abundance: -
j_gene: TRBJ2-7
CDR3nt: TGTGCCAGCAACTTAGCGGGGCGGAACTACGAGCAGTACTTC
CDR3aa: CASNLAGRNYEQYF

len: 14
d_gene: -
v_gene: TRBV10-3
abundance: many
j_gene: TRBJ2-7
CDR3nt: TGTGCCAGTCGCCGGGACCTGAGCTCCTACGAGCAGTACTTC
CDR3aa: CASRRDLSSYEQYF

len: 16
d_gene: TRBD1
v_gene: TRBV2
abundance: few
j_gene: TRBJ1-2
CDR3nt: TGTGCCAGCAGCCAAGAGGCGACAGGGATTAACTATGGCTACACCTTC
CDR3aa: CASSQEATGINYGYTF

len: 12
d_gene: -
v_gene: TRBV30
abundance: -
j_gene: TRBJ2-5
CDR3nt: TGTGCCTGGAGGGCCGCTAGTTCGACCCAGTACTTC
CDR3aa: CAWRAASSTQYF

len: 15
d_gene: -
v_gene: TRBV7-9
abundance: few
j_gene: TRBJ1-2
CDR3nt: TGTGCCAGCAGCGCCGGTGCAGTGTCTAACTATGGCTACACCTTC
CDR3aa: CASSAGAVSNYGYTF

len: 13
d_gene: -
v_gene: TRBV20-1
abundance: few
j_gene: TRBJ1-2
CDR3nt: TGCAGTGCTAGAGAAGGGGCAGACTATGGCTACACCTTC
CDR3aa: CSAREGADYGYTF

len: 13
d_gene: -
v_gene: TRBV7-9
abundance: many
j_gene: TRBJ1-4
CDR3nt: TGTGCCAGCAGCGAGAGAATGGGGGAAAAACTGTTTTTT
CDR3aa: CASSERMGEKLFF

len: 16
d_gene: -
v_gene: TRBV24-1
abundance: -
j_gene: TRBJ1-2
CDR3nt: TGTGCCAGCAGTTTCGCTGTGCTCGGCGGGGTGGATGGCTACACCTTC
CDR3aa: CASSFAVLGGVDGYTF

len: 17
d_gene: -
v_gene: TRBV6-6
abundance: -
j_gene: TRBJ1-1
CDR3nt: TGTGCCAGCAGCCCAGGTCCGGATATTATCATGAACACTGAAGCTTTCTTT
CDR3aa: CASSPGPDIIMNTEAFF

len: 9
d_gene: -
v_gene: TRBV20-1
abundance: many
j_gene: TRBJ1-2
CDR3nt: TGCAACTATGAGACAGGACACACCTTC
CDR3aa: CNYETGHTF

len: 18
d_gene: TRBD1
v_gene: TRBV25-1
abundance: many
j_gene: TRBJ1-4
CDR3nt: TGTGCCAGCAGTGCACCCTCATTAACAGGGGGCACTAATGAAAAACTGTTTTTT
CDR3aa: CASSAPSLTGGTNEKLFF

len: 11
d_gene: -
v_gene: TRBV6-6
abundance: few
j_gene: TRBJ2-7
CDR3nt: TGTGCCAGCAGTCCCGCGTCCGAGCAGTACTTC
CDR3aa: CASSPASEQYF

len: 13
d_gene: -
v_gene: TRBV7-2
abundance: few
j_gene: TRBJ1-3
CDR3nt: TGTGCCAGCAGCTTGCAGGGAATGAACACCATATATTTT
CDR3aa: CASSLQGMNTIYF

len: 18
d_gene: TRBD2
v_gene: TRBV11-2
abundance: few
j_gene: TRBJ2-7
CDR3nt: TGTGCCAGCAGCTTAGGCTCCCTAGCGGGAGTGGGGGGGAGTCAGCAGTACTTC
CDR3aa: CASSLGSLAGVGGSQQYF

len: 16
d_gene: -
v_gene: TRBV11-2
abundance: once
j_gene: TRBJ2-3
CDR3nt: TGTGCCAGCAGCTTAATAGGCGGGACACCCACAGATACGCAGTATTTT
CDR3aa: CASSLIGGTPTDTQYF

len: 16
d_gene: TRBD2
v_gene: TRBV19
abundance: few
j_gene: TRBJ2-2
CDR3nt: TGTGCCAGTATCCTAGCGGGGGGTCGAGGCACCGGGGAGCTGTTTTTT
CDR3aa: CASILAGGRGTGELFF

len: 13
d_gene: -
v_gene: TRBV29-1
abundance: many
j_gene: TRBJ1-5
CDR3nt: TGCAGCGTTGGGGGGTCCACCAATCAGCCCCAGCATTTT
CDR3aa: CSVGGSTNQPQHF

len: 16
d_gene: TRBD1
v_gene: TRBV14
abundance: -
j_gene: TRBJ2-7
CDR3nt: TGTGCCAGCAGCCAAAAAACAGGGGCCGCACTCCACGAGCAGTACTTC
CDR3aa: CASSQKTGAALHEQYF

len: 15
d_gene: -
v_gene: TRBV15
abundance: many
j_gene: TRBJ1-2
CDR3nt: TGTGCCACCAGCAGAGATCTCAACAGTAACTATGGCTACACCTTC
CDR3aa: CATSRDLNSNYGYTF

len: 14
d_gene: -
v_gene: TRBV24-1
abundance: -
j_gene: TRBJ1-5
CDR3nt: TGTGCCACCAATGTCCCGGGGCTCAATCAGCCCCAGCATTTT
CDR3aa: CATNVPGLNQPQHF

len: 14
d_gene: -
v_gene: TRBV12-3/TRBV12-4
abundance: many
j_gene: TRBJ1-6
CDR3nt: TGTGCCAGCAGCTTGGGAGCAGAAGGTTCACCCCTCCACTTT
CDR3aa: CASSLGAEGSPLHF

len: 12
d_gene: -
v_gene: TRBV25-1
abundance: few
j_gene: TRBJ2-2
CDR3nt: TGTGCCAGCAGAGAGGGTGGCGGGGAGCTGTTTTTT
CDR3aa: CASREGGGELFF

len: 16
d_gene: TRBD2
v_gene: TRBV5-1
abundance: once
j_gene: TRBJ2-7
CDR3nt: TGTGCCAGCAGCTTCCATTCGGGGGGTAGCTCCTACGAGCAGTACTTC
CDR3aa: CASSFHSGGSSYEQYF

len: 16
d_gene: TRBD2
v_gene: TRBV7-9
abundance: -
j_gene: TRBJ2-2
CDR3nt: TGTGCCAGCAGCCTATCCCCGGTAGCGGGACCCGGGGAGCTGTTTTTT
CDR3aa: CASSLSPVAGPGELFF

len: 16
d_gene: -
v_gene: TRBV5-6
abundance: many
j_gene: TRBJ1-3
CDR3nt: TGTGCCAGCAGCTATGGCGGACAGAGCTCTGGAAACACCATATATTTT
CDR3aa: CASSYGGQSSGNTIYF

len: 16
d_gene: TRBD2
v_gene: TRBV7-7
abundance: -
j_gene: TRBJ2-5
CDR3nt: TGTGCTAGCAGCTTGGCCCGACTAGCGCTCCAAGAGACCCAGTACTTC
CDR3aa: CASSLARLALQETQYF

len: 17
d_gene: -
v_gene: TRBV29-1
abundance: few
j_gene: TRBJ2-6
CDR3nt: TGCAGCGTTGCCCAAGGACAGATCTCCTCTGGGGCCAACGTCCTGACTTTC
CDR3aa: CSVAQGQISSGANVLTF

len: 14
d_gene: TRBD1
v_gene: TRBV7-2
abundance: -
j_gene: TRBJ2-3
CDR3nt: TGTGCCAGCAGCCCTATACAGGGGGCGGATACGCAGTATTTT
CDR3aa: CASSPIQGADTQYF

len: 16
d_gene: TRBD1
v_gene: TRBV25-1
abundance: -
j_gene: TRBJ1-2
CDR3nt: TGTGCCAGCAGTTACTCGAGATGGGACAGGGGCTATGGCTACACCTTC
CDR3aa: CASSYSRWDRGYGYTF

len: 13
d_gene: -
v_gene: TRBV7-7
abundance: many
j_gene: TRBJ2-5
CDR3nt: TGTGCCAGCAGCTTAGGGTTGGGGGAGACCCAGTACTTC
CDR3aa: CASSLGLGETQYF